Described below is a single TCR beta chain sequence and its context. This clonotype appeared a few times. Its binding antigen is unknown. No qualities accompany the bases; no much larger clone lies one base away. This was a case-control study nested in a cohort of healthcare workers in London, UK, who had nasopharyngeal swab PCR tests and blood samples taken every week. Healthcare workers were enrolled in the week of the UK lockdown, from 23 to 31 March 2020, and were followed every week for up to roughly 15 weeks. The library was built by means of 5' RACE. For sequencing, a NextSeq 500 was employed. In the TCR library protocol, unique molecular identifiers were attached to individual cDNA molecules to correct for PCR bias and sequencing error. Both TCR alpha and beta chains were sequenced, and tight co-correlation was observed between alpha and beta sequence abundances in each sample. The published analysis was carried out like this. Decombinator V4 was used to annotate the V gene, J gene and CDR3 of the TCR sequences. Expanded TCRs were defined as changing significantly between any two time points under a Poisson model with p below 0.0001. TCR abundances were normalised to the total number of TCRs sequenced in each sample and reported as counts per million. MAIT TCRs were defined by TRAV1-2 paired with TRAJ12, TRAJ20 or TRAJ33, and iNKT TCRs by TRAV10 paired with TRAJ18. A search of VDJdb, accessed on 1 November 2021, was run for TCRs annotated to CMV, EBV and SARS-CoV-2, with TCRs annotated for multiple antigens excluded. The public sequencing data were trimmed at Q25 with fastp and processed into clonotypes with MiXCR by TCRdb, which kept only in-frame beta chains. Every distinct CDR3 protein forms one entry, paired with its most common genes and DNA. These V and J calls derive from TCRdb rather than the authors' analysis. This sample holds roughly 29,000 distinct CDR3 sequences; approximately 4.2% were observed only once. Of the sample, 12% falls within the top ten clones.

Via the germline V gene, CDR1 is SGHVS and CDR2 FQNEAQ. Reading from cysteine to phenylalanine, the CDR3 counts 16 amino acids. Just the 48-base CDR3 DNA is kept, in frame starting at base 1. The germline V end is reduced by 4 bases and the J end by 6 bases; junction bases left unmatched: 13. These data are taken from a study of early T cells in non-severe SARS-CoV-2 infection (dated by TCRdb to about 2021). General notes on the study: Because TCR sequencing was done on bulk RNA from unsorted whole blood, the alpha and beta chains could not be paired. Study-wide conclusions, independent of this receptor: VDJdb matching was skewed toward anti-spike CD8 responses and likely underestimated virus-specific expansions by missing private and CD4 specificities.

The sequencing input was whole blood. The sequence came from an adult who was a healthcare worker with PCR-confirmed SARS-CoV-2 infection or an uninfected control (not recorded which). This chain is built from TRBV7-8 and TRBJ2-3, with 7 middle bases fitting TRBD2. The CDR3 reads CASSSPGGGLRDTQYF. The sequenced DNA is TGTGCCAGCAGCTCCCCTGGGGGAGGGCTGAGGGATACGCAGTATTTT. The full variable domain, completed from the reference TRBV7-8 and TRBJ2-3 proteins outside the CDR3, reads GAGVSQSPRYKVAKRGQDVALRCDPISGHVSLFWYQQALGQGPEFLTYFQNEAQLDKSGLPSDRFFAERPEGSVSTLKIQRTQQEDSAVYLCASSSPGGGLRDTQYFGPGTRLTVL.